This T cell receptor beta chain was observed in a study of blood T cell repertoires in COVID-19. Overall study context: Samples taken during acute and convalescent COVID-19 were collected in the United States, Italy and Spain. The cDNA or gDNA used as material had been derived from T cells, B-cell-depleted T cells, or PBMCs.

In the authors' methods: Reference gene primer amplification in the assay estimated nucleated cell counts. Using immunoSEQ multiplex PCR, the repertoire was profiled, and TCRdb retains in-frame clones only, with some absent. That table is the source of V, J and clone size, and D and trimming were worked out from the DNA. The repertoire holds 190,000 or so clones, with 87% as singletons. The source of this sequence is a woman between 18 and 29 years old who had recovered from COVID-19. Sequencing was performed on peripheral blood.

The CDR3 region has the DNA TGTGCCAGCAGCTCAGACCTAGCGGGGGACTACAATGAGCAGTTCTTC. Its translation: CASSSDLAGDYNEQFF. The chain employs TRBV7-9 and TRBJ2-1, with 10 bases fitting TRBD2. Germline CDR1 and CDR2: SEHNR and FQNEAQ (reference sequence). V shed 4 bases, J shed 3 bases, and the junction held 6 bases outside the gene matches. CDR3 length equals 16 residues.